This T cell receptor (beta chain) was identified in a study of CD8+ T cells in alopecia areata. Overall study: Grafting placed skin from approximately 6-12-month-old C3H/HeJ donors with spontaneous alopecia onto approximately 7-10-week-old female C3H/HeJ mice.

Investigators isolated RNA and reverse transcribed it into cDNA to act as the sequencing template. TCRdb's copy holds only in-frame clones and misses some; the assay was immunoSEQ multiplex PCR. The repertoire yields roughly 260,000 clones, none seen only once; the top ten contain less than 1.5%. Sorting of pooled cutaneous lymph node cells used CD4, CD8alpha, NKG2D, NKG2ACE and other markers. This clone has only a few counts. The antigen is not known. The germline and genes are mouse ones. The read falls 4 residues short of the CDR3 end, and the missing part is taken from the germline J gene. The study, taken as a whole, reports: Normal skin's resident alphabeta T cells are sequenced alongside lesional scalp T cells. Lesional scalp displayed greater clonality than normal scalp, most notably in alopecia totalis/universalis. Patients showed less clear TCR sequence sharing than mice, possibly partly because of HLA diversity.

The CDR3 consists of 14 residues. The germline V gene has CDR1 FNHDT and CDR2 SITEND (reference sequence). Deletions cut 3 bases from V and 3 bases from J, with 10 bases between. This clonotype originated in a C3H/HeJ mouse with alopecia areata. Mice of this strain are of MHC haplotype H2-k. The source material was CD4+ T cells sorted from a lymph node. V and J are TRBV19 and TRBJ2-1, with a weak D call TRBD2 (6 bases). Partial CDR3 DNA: TGTGCCAGCAGTAATGGGGGTAGCTATGCT. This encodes CASSNGGSYA. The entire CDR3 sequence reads CASSNGGSYAEQFF.